This TCR beta chain emerged from a study of Ad26.COV2.S vaccination and SARS-CoV-2 variants. Study-wide findings and caveats: Spike-specific responses of CD8+ and CD4+ T cells were reported to display substantial breadth after vaccination.

Treatment in this sample: over 15 received Ad26.COV2.S at low or high dose, single or two shots; 5 received placebo; per-sample allocation not given. Specimens were obtained on day 63 following the first vaccine or placebo injection. Within Boston, the person who donated was an adult of 18-55 years. Using immunoSEQ multiplex PCR, the repertoire was profiled, and TCRdb retains in-frame clones only, with some absent. The sample lists about half a million clones, roughly nine tenths seen once, with more than 1.5% in the top ten. A remark on this clone: The antigen remains undetermined.

This material consisted of peripheral blood, taken in a trial of Ad26.COV2.S vaccine versus placebo. The TCR sequence derives from a person aged 18 to 59 who received the Ad26.COV2.S COVID-19 vaccine or a placebo.

The DNA for the CDR3 is TGCGCCAGCAGCTTGGCCGCAGCGGGAGGGCCGACAGATACGCAGTATTTT. It translates to CASSLAAAGGPTDTQYF. The V gene is TRBV5-1, the J gene TRBJ2-3; 10 positions agree with TRBD2. V gave up 0 bases and J gave up 3 bases; unmatched junction bases: 7. The CDR3 runs 17 residues. Per the germline V gene, CDR1 is SGHRS and CDR2 is YFSETQ.